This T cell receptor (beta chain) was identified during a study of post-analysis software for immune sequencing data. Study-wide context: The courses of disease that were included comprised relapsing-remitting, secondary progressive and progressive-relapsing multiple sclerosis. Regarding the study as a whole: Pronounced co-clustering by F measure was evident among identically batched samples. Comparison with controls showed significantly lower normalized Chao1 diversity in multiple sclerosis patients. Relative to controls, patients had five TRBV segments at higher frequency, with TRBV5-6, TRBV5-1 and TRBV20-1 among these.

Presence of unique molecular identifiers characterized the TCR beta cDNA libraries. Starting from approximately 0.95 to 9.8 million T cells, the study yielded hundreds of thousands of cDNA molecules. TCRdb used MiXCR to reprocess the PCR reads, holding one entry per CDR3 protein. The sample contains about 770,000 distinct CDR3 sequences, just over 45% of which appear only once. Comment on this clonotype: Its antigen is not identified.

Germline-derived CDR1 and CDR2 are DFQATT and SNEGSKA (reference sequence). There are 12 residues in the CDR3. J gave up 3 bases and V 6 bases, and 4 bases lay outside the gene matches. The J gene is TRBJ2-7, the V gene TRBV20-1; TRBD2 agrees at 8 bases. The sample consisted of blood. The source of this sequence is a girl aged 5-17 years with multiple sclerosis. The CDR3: CSATGTSYEQYF. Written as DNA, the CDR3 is TGCAGTGCGACCGGGACTAGCTACGAGCAGTACTTC.